These 21 T cell receptor beta chains came from one sample sequenced in a study of PD-1 blockade in classical Hodgkin lymphoma. Measured with immunoSEQ multiplex PCR; TCRdb has only the in-frame clones, and not every one. The sample holds some 64,000 clones; approximately 90% are singletons and the top ten take approximately 12%. All patients experienced relapse after autologous stem cell transplantation, and brentuximab vedotin exposure was variable. The source was peripheral blood mononuclear cells (PBMCs), collected at baseline. These receptors were obtained from a human donor with classical Hodgkin lymphoma.

The rearrangement links TRBV11-2 to TRBJ2-5, with a tentative D call TRBD2 (6 bases). CDR1 SGHAT and CDR2 FQNNGV come from the germline V gene. The V gene lost 5 bases and the J gene lost 5 bases, with 18 bases spanning the gap. This CDR3 has 15 amino acids. CDR3 bases: TGTGCCAGCAGCCTGGAGGCGTCGGGGGTTGAGACCCAGTACTTC. Translation: CASSLEASGVETQYF.

CDR3 bases: TGTGCCAGCAGCGTGGGAGGCGGGGAGCTGTTTTTT. This gives the protein CASSVGGGELFF. J is TRBJ2-2 and V is TRBV9; TRBD2 is a possible D gene (6 bases). Trimming took off 2 bases at V and 7 bases at J, with 6 bases between the two ends. Germline assignment: CDR1 SGDLS and CDR2 YYNGEE. There are 12 residues in the CDR3.

V and J are TRBV6-1 and TRBJ2-5; no definite D call. This CDR3 contains 12 residues. Trimming took off 8 bases at V and 4 bases at J, with 11 bases between the two ends. CDR1 is MNHNS and CDR2 is SASEGT in the germline V gene. In DNA, the CDR3 is TGTGCCAGCGCGGCGGTCGGAGAGACCCAGTACTTC. It encodes CASAAVGETQYF.

This chain links TRBV30 with TRBJ1-1; D ambiguous. The CDR3 extends over 14 amino acids. Per the germline V gene, CDR1 is GTSNPN and CDR2 is SVGIG (reference sequence). The V gene lost 0 bases and the J gene lost 2 bases, with 10 bases spanning the gap. CDR3 protein: CAWSVLDFNTEAFF. CDR3 DNA: TGTGCCTGGAGTGTACTTGATTTCAACACTGAAGCTTTCTTT.

The CDR3 reads CARRQGADNEQFF. Here the CDR3 DNA reads TGTGCCAGAAGACAGGGGGCGGACAATGAGCAGTTCTTC. The chain has TRBV2 and TRBJ2-1, with 10 bases aligning to TRBD1. The J segment lost 5 bases and the V segment lost 9 bases, leaving 4 bases of the junction unmatched. The CDR3 has 13 amino acids. Germline V lookup: CDR1 SNHLY, CDR2 FYNNEI. Drawing the rest from reference TRBV2 and TRBJ2-1, the complete variable domain is EPEVTQTPSHQVTQMGQEVILRCVPISNHLYFYWYRQILGQKVEFLVSFYNNEISEKSEIFDDQFSVERPDGSNFTLKIRSTKLEDSAMYFCARRQGADNEQFFGPGTRLTVL.

V and J are TRBV19 and TRBJ1-1, with no clear D. The V gene's germline CDR1 is LNHDA and CDR2 SQIVND (reference sequence). The ends were cut back, 8 bases at V and 5 bases at J, with 9 bases in the middle. The CDR3 spans 11 residues. CDR3 sequence: CASGLMTEAFF. The CDR3 DNA is TGTGCCAGTGGTCTTATGACTGAAGCTTTCTTT.

This clone was counted a few times. V gene TRBV28 combines with J gene TRBJ1-4, with D tentatively TRBD1 (5 bases). The CDR3 is 16 residues long. V lost 0 bases and J lost 0, with 8 bases in between. Germline-derived CDR1 and CDR2 are MDHEN and SYDVKM. This CDR3 is CASSLWGEATNEKLFF. The CDR3 DNA follows: TGTGCCAGCAGTTTATGGGGGGAAGCAACTAATGAAAAACTGTTTTTT.

This clone has only a few counts. The J gene is TRBJ1-6, the V gene TRBV19; D may be TRBD1 (5 bases). The CDR3 length is 14 residues. Trimming left V 7 bases short and J 8 bases short, with 15 bases between. The V gene's germline CDR1 is LNHDA and CDR2 SQIVND (reference sequence). The CDR3 region has the DNA TGTGCCAGTACCTATGGGGGTGGCGATTCACCCCTCCACTTT. Translating gives CASTYGGGDSPLHF.

The CDR3: CASSQQGYEQYF. The CDR3 nucleotides are TGTGCCAGCTCACAACAGGGCTACGAGCAGTACTTC. The rearrangement uses TRBV18 and TRBJ2-7, with a tentative D call TRBD1 (6 bases). Germline assignment: CDR1 KGHSH and CDR2 LQKENI. Trimming stripped 4 bases from V and 3 bases from J, with 7 bases between. The CDR3 spans 12 residues.

The chain links TRBV23-1 to TRBJ2-7; D is tentatively TRBD1 or TRBD2 (5 bases each). TRBV23-1 is filed as an ORF, its function uncertain. The CDR3 is 15 amino acids. Trimming pared 1 base from V and 0 bases from J, leaving 10 bases between. CDR3 bases: TGCGCCAGCAGTCAATGGGACCGGAGCTCCTACGAGCAGTACTTC. Its translation: CASSQWDRSSYEQYF.

V gene TRBV7-9 combines with J gene TRBJ1-5; the D gene is possibly TRBD1 (5 bases). The CDR3 runs to 16 residues. V dropped 4 bases and J dropped 3 bases, with 16 bases sitting between them. Germline lookup yields CDR1 SEHNR and CDR2 FQNEAQ (reference sequence). The CDR3 bases are TGTGCCAGCAGCTCCACGGGAGGGGTAGCCAATCAGCCCCAGCATTTT. It is translated as CASSSTGGVANQPQHF. The variable domain in full, with the rest retrieved from reference TRBV7-9 and TRBJ1-5, is DTGVSQNPRHKITKRGQNVTFRCDPISEHNRLYWYRQTLGQGPEFLTYFQNEAQLEKSRLLSDRFSAERPKGSFSTLEIQRTEQGDSAMYLCASSSTGGVANQPQHFGDGTRLSIL.

CDR3 nucleotides: TGTGCCTGGAGCTTGGGACAGGGGGCGAAAGTTCGTGGAAACACCATATATTTT. It translates to CAWSLGQGAKVRGNTIYF. The chain employs TRBV30 and TRBJ1-3; 12 bases are shared with TRBD1. The length of the CDR3 is 18 residues. With V trimmed by 3 bases and J by 3 bases, 12 bases remained unmatched. Germline-derived CDR1 and CDR2 are GTSNPN and SVGIG (reference sequence).

The gene calls are TRBV30 and TRBJ1-1; D not resolved. Germline CDR1 and CDR2: GTSNPN and SVGIG (reference sequence). The V end lost 7 bases, the J end lost 8 bases, and 5 bases lay between the germline ends. The CDR3 totals 8 residues. For the CDR3, the DNA is TGTGCCTCCCAAGAAGCTTTCTTT. Amino acids: CASQEAFF.

In its sample, this clone was seen a few times. This rearrangement joins TRBV5-6 to TRBJ1-2; D not certain. Germline V gene data show CDR1 as SGHDT and CDR2 as YYEEEE. CDR3 length: 16 residues. The ends were cut back, 0 bases at V and 0 bases at J, with 12 bases in the middle. The CDR3 DNA reads TGTGCCAGCAGCTTGGTGGCCCCCCGTACTAACTATGGCTACACCTTC. This translates into CASSLVAPRTNYGYTF.

The rearrangement links TRBV25-1 to TRBJ1-2; no firm D call. Germline V CDR1 and CDR2: MGHDK, SYGVNS. Trimming pared 1 base from V and 3 bases from J, leaving 12 bases between. The CDR3 length is 15 residues. CDR3 amino acids: CASSELKQAYYGYTF. CDR3 in DNA: TGTGCCAGCAGTGAATTGAAACAAGCGTACTATGGCTACACCTTC.

The genes are TRBV4-3 and TRBJ2-3; D remains ambiguous. V was trimmed by 0 bases and J by 4 bases, leaving 20 bases between them. Germline-derived CDR1 and CDR2 are LGHNA and YSLEER. This CDR3 is 18 amino acids long. The CDR3 DNA sequence: TGCGCCAGCAGCCAAGACAGGTCAGGAGTTATGGATTCAGATACGCAGTATTTT. Its translation: CASSQDRSGVMDSDTQYF.

The chain combines TRBV5-5 with TRBJ2-7; D unresolved. V lost 2 bases to trimming and J lost 2 bases, with 2 bases between them. The germline CDR1 and CDR2 sequences are SGHKS and YYEKEE (reference sequence). The CDR3 is made up of 11 amino acids. The chain's CDR3 is CASSLTYEQYF. DNA for the CDR3: TGTGCCAGCAGCTTAACCTACGAGCAGTACTTC.

This clone was counted only a few times. The V and J genes are TRBV5-6 and TRBJ2-1, with no clear D. The CDR3 contains 16 residues. Germline V gene sequence: CDR1 SGHDT, CDR2 YYEEEE. V was pared by 4 bases and J by 6 bases, with 20 bases between. CDR3 DNA: TGTGCCAGCAGCCCCAAGCAGGTCCTTGTACGCAATGAGCAGTTCTTC. Protein: CASSPKQVLVRNEQFF.

The genes are TRBV7-2 and TRBJ2-3; 8 bases match TRBD2. The CDR3 covers 16 residues. The germline V gene has CDR1 SGHTA and CDR2 FQGNSA. Germline trimming cut 5 bases from V and 5 bases from J; bases unmatched to any gene: 12. The CDR3 region is CASSPRRGGQGDTQYF. The CDR3 DNA sequence: TGTGCCAGCAGCCCAAGACGGGGGGGCCAGGGAGATACGCAGTATTTT.

The chain uses TRBV30 and TRBJ2-1; 7 positions agree with TRBD1. The trim removed 0 bases at V and 8 bases at J, leaving 10 bases unmatched. This CDR3 contains 15 residues. The V gene's germline CDR1 is GTSNPN and CDR2 SVGIG (reference sequence). CDR3 DNA: TGTGCCTGGAGTGTGGTACAGGGGTTTTTCGATGAGCAGTTCTTC. Protein: CAWSVVQGFFDEQFF. Full variable domain (rest looked up from reference TRBV30 and TRBJ2-1): SQTIHQWPATLVQPVGSPLSLECTVEGTSNPNLYWYRQAAGRGLQLLFYSVGIGQISSEVPQNLSASRPQDRQFILSSKKLLLSDSGFYLCAWSVVQGFFDEQFFGPGTRLTVL.

The rearrangement uses TRBV4-2 and TRBJ2-1, with TRBD2 as a possible D gene (7 bases). The CDR3 contains 17 residues. Between the trimmed V and J ends, which lost 1 base and 8 bases, there was a span of 21 bases. CDR1 is LGHNA, CDR2 YNFKEQ, per germline. Here the CDR3 reads CASSQGVLAAGAHEQFF. CDR3 nucleotide sequence: TGTGCCAGCAGCCAAGGGGTCCTAGCGGCAGGGGCCCATGAGCAGTTCTTC.